This paragraph covers one TCR beta chain sequence. As yet, its antigen is unknown. The CDR3 covers 13 residues. V was clipped by 1 base and J by 6 bases, with 9 bases between them. Germline assignment: CDR1 SGHTA and CDR2 FQGTGA. The data stem from a study of T cell responses to AZD1222 COVID-19 vaccine. TCRdb keeps only in-frame clones here, not all; method: immunoSEQ multiplex PCR. The sample holds 120,000 to 150,000 clones, about 90% seen once. The study, taken as a whole, reports: Mapped onto spike, vaccine-associated CD4 TCRs spanned it and were dominant at 160-218 and 743-854.

The source was peripheral blood, collected on day 0 of AZD1222 vaccination. V and J are TRBV7-3 and TRBJ1-1, with D maybe TRBD1 (5 bases). The clonotype comes from an adult in good health. Here the CDR3 DNA reads TGTGCCAGCAGCTTAAAGGGGCGGGCTGAAGCTTTCTTT. Protein product: CASSLKGRAEAFF. Full variable domain (remainder filled in from reference TRBV7-3 and TRBJ1-1): GAGVSQTPSNKVTEKGKYVELRCDPISGHTALYWYRQSLGQGPEFLIYFQGTGAADDSGLPNDRFFAVRPEGSVSTLKIQRTERGDSAVYLCASSLKGRAEAFFGQGTRLTVV.